These T cell receptor beta chains were read from a single sample in a study of control samples from healthy donors and cancer patients. Sequencing used immunoSEQ multiplex PCR; TCRdb keeps in-frame clones, though not all of them. The sample carries approximately 120,000 clones, about 89% recorded once. The sequencing input was blood. Receptor source: a woman in her forties or fifties in good health. Each CDR3 is given with its conserved first and last residue. The order of the fields is V gene, CDR3 length, J gene, CDR3 protein.

>TRBV30|11|TRBJ2-5
CAWGTGETQYF
>TRBV29-1|13|TRBJ2-1
CSVEGRKYNEQFF
>TRBV3-1/TRBV3-2|16|TRBJ1-4
CASSQGWGGIGEKLFF
>TRBV9|14|TRBJ1-2
CASSVARGAYGYTF
>TRBV29-1|13|TRBJ1-1
CSVLGTGRTEAFF
>TRBV12-5|11|TRBJ1-1
CASGLVKEAFF
>TRBV6-4|13|TRBJ2-1
CASSDSLYNEQFF
>TRBV7-2|14|TRBJ1-1
CASSLVGGSTEAFF
>TRBV27|16|TRBJ1-1
CASSTIYRGSNTEAFF
>TRBV6-5|15|TRBJ1-2
CASSYDLTANYGYTF
>TRBV27|15|TRBJ1-3
CASSSRALSGNTIYF
>TRBV3-1/TRBV3-2|16|TRBJ1-4
CASSQEEAHLGEKLFF
>TRBV7-9|18|TRBJ2-3
CASSSGRDGSLRADTQYF
>TRBV4-1|12|TRBJ2-7
CASSRFDYEQYF
>TRBV5-1|16|TRBJ1-3
CASSLDDRTSGNTIYF
>TRBV30|13|TRBJ2-2
CAWEAGVPGELFF
>TRBV6-5|14|TRBJ1-5
CASSWTGGYQPQHF
>TRBV4-1|16|TRBJ1-4
CASSQRGGTGVEKLFF
>TRBV7-9|17|TRBJ2-2
CASSKGVNPANAGELFF
>TRBV7-9|16|TRBJ2-2
CASSLRLAVNTGELFF
>TRBV7-3|18|TRBJ2-1
CASSLRASGSPTTNEQFF
>TRBV5-1|17|TRBJ2-5
CASSFQGQGGPAETQYF
>TRBV6-1|14|TRBJ2-1
CASSEAQFYNEQFF
>TRBV18|13|TRBJ1-2
CASSPWTADGYTF
>TRBV7-2|13|TRBJ2-3
CASSIGLPDTQYF